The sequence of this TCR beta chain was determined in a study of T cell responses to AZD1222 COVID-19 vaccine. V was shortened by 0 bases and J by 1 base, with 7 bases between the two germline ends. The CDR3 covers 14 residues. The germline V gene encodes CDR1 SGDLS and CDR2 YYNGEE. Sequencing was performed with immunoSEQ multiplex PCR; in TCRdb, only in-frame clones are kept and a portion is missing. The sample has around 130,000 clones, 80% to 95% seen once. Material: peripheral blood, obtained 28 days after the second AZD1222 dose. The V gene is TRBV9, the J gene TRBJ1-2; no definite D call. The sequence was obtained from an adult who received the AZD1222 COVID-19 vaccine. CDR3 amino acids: CASSVDVINYGYTF. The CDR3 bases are TGTGCCAGCAGCGTAGATGTGATTAACTATGGCTACACCTTC.